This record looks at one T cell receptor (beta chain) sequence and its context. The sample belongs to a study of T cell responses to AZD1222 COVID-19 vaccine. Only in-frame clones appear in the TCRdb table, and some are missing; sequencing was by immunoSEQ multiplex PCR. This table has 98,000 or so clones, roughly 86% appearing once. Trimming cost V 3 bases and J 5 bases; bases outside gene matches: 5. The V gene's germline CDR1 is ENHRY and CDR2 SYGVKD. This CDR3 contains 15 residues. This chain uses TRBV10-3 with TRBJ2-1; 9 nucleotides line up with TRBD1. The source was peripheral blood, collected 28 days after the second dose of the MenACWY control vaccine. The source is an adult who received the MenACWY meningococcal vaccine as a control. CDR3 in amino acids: CAISDRDRDHNEQFF. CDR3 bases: TGTGCCATCAGTGACCGGGACAGGGATCACAATGAGCAGTTCTTC.